Reported below is one TCR beta chain. The target antigen is unknown. Deep-level settings were used for running the assay. Libraries were prepared by immunoSEQ multiplex PCR; TCRdb keeps only in-frame clonotypes and omits some of them. Of a few million clones in the sample, roughly 93% were seen once. The record originates from a study of shared clonotypes between healthy human individuals. The study's findings and limits: Non-shared clonotypes were found to have lower generation probabilities than the clonotypes that were shared by all four of the sorted-subset donors. Limitation of the genetic and exposure-history diversity represented came from the few donors. Rarefaction curves obtained for sorted subsets showed sequencing incomplete despite large depth.

The trim removed 5 bases at V and 3 bases at J, leaving 9 bases unmatched. Germline V CDR1 and CDR2: SGHTA, FQGNSA. The CDR3 is 15 amino acids. The TCR was taken from a man aged 18 to 30 in good health. Some clones in this sample may be carry-over from other donors' samples. Sequenced: naive CD4+ T cells from PBMCs. Subset reported: CD45RA+ positively selected. The chain couples TRBV7-2 to TRBJ2-7; 8 positions match TRBD2. CDR3 amino acids: CASSLLAAENYEQYF. The CDR3 DNA follows: TGTGCCAGCAGCCTACTAGCGGCGGAAAACTACGAGCAGTACTTC.